This T cell receptor beta chain was sequenced in a study of T cells in Graves' hyperthyroidism and ophthalmopathy (dated by TCRdb to between 2018 and 2021). About the full investigation: A discovery cohort of about 95 patients, roughly 40 with Graves' ophthalmopathy and under 60 with stable Graves' hyperthyroidism, was used to find distinguishing TCR V-J signatures. Whether ophthalmopathy could be predicted prospectively was tested in an independent validation cohort made up of approximately 19 hyperthyroidism patients plus 17 patients who later progressed to ophthalmopathy. For training and testing, the 80 to 100 patients in the discovery cohort were randomly divided in a 7:3 ratio. Thyroid tissue and blood T-cell repertoires from six Graves' hyperthyroidism patients were also compared in the study. After blood sampling, hyperthyroidism patients were treated with methimazole at a starting dose of 30 mg daily, and ophthalmopathy patients were treated with high-dose intravenous methylprednisolone. TCR Vbeta CDR3 sequencing of 130 to 150 peripheral blood samples (roughly 41 ophthalmopathy, over 70 hyperthyroidism and roughly 17 progressor patients) is reported in the paper. Overall results and qualifications from the work: No statistical method was used to fix the sample size in advance, and group allocation was not hidden from the investigators. In validation, the model predicted progression to ophthalmopathy a median of roughly six months before onset, with 65% to 71% sensitivity and 72.22% specificity. Most expanded thyroid clonotypes (frequency above 0.001) were also found in blood, which suggests that blood repertoires may mirror thyroid immune responses. Ophthalmopathy was separated from stable hyperthyroidism by a 13 V-J signature model, with just over 85% sensitivity and roughly 81% specificity obtained in cross-validation and 80%/75% obtained in testing.

Exclusion was applied to patients with uncontrolled infections, other autoimmune diseases, pregnancy or lactation. Diagnoses were established on the basis of clinical symptoms, serum thyroxine and TRAb, thyroid ultrasound, and orbital computed tomography. Total RNA was extracted using Trizol reagent, and RNA quality was assessed on an Agilent 2100 Bioanalyzer. From the germline V gene (reference sequence), CDR1 is DFQATT and CDR2 is SNEGSKA. Trimming takes 4 bases from V and 5 bases from J, and the germline ends sit 18 bases apart. The CDR3 runs 15 residues from the cysteine to the phenylalanine. Here the CDR3 DNA is all that survives: 45 bases in frame from base 1. A note on this clonotype: Its cognate antigen has yet to be identified. Per-nucleotide qualities are absent, and no much larger clonotype sits a single base away.

Amplification of TCR beta CDR3 regions was carried out from RNA transcripts. The TCR CDR3 was subjected to a first round of RT-PCR using the HTBI primer set and the Qiagen OneStep RT-PCR kit. Libraries were constructed in a second round of multiplex PCR, after which size selection and purification were carried out. The libraries were sequenced on an Illumina HiSeq2000 using paired-end 100 bp reads. As for how the authors treated the data: SOAPnuke was used to process the raw data, with reads discarded if the reads contained adapters or uncalled bases, had a mean Phred below 15, or lacked an exact constant-primer or identifier match. High-quality paired reads were merged with COPE v1.2.5, and unique nucleotide sequences were defined as clonotypes. MiTCR v1.1 was used to align clonotypes to the IMGT TRBV, TRBD and TRBJ reference segments. The analysis was restricted to V-J combinations with a frequency above 0.0001, which together covered around 99% of the repertoires. The TCS score was defined as the ratio of F50 (clonal expansion) to E x V (chaos), calculated using BLOSUM62-based TCRdist between CDR3 peptides within each V-J. Welch's t-statistics and random forest reduced 514 V-J features to about 12, which were used in a naive Bayes classifier (R e1071). The similarity between thyroid and blood repertoires was quantified using the Morisita-Horn index. TCRdb's own reprocessing of the public reads used fastp at Q25 and MiXCR and kept productive beta chains. Each entry merges the rows of one CDR3 protein and shows their most common DNA and genes. These V and J calls rely on TCRdb rather than the paper's analysis. This sample has roughly 500,000 distinct CDR3 sequences in its table, and approximately 48% of those were observed once. Of the sample, about 45% is held by the ten largest clones.

The source of this sequence is an adult woman with Graves' disease, either hyperthyroidism or ophthalmopathy (not recorded which). Material: peripheral blood or thyroid tissue (not recorded which). The V and J genes are TRBV20-1 and TRBJ1-5, with no reliable assignment of the D segment. The CDR3 in this case is CSAKGRRRFDQPQHF. In nucleotide form, the sequence is TGCAGTGCTAAAGGGAGACGCAGGTTCGATCAGCCCCAGCATTTT.